This TCR beta chain was identified during a study of T cell responses to AZD1222 COVID-19 vaccine. About this clone itself: The antigen remains unidentified.

Sequencing was performed with immunoSEQ multiplex PCR; in TCRdb, only in-frame clones are kept and a portion is missing. The sample contains 120,000 or so clones, under 90% of which appear only once. Whole-study results and caveats: The study identified only five to seven AZD1222 recipients as seropositive at baseline. Along spike, vaccine-associated CD4 TCRs were found throughout, with dominance at 160-218 and 743-854.

Sequences were derived from peripheral blood, sampled on day 0 of AZD1222 vaccination. The receptor was derived from an adult in good health.

The CDR3 nucleotides are TGTGCCGCCTCGGGGCAGGGTAGCAATCAGCCCCAGCATTTT. Protein sequence: CAASGQGSNQPQHF. This chain links TRBV7-9 with TRBJ1-5, with a tentative D call TRBD1 (5 bases). The CDR3 is 14 residues long. Trimming shortened V by 11 bases and J by 0 bases, and 14 bases separated the two germline ends. Germline CDR1 SEHNR, CDR2 FQNEAQ (reference sequence).